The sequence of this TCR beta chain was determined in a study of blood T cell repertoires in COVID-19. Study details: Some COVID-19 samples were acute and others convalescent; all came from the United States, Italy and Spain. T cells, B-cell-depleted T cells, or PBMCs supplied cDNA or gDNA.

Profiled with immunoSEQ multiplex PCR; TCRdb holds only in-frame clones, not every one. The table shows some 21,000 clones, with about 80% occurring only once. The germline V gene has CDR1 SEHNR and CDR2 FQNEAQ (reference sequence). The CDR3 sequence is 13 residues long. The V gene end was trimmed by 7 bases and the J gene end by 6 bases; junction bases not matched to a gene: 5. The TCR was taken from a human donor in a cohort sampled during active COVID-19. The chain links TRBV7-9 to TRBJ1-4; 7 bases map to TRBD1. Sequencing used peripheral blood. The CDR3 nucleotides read TGTGCCAGCATAGACAGGGTAGATGAAAAACTGTTTTTT. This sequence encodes CASIDRVDEKLFF.